This note documents a single TCR beta chain sequence. This sample is drawn from a study of blood T cell repertoires in COVID-19. The V gene's germline CDR1 is MNHEY and CDR2 SVGAGI. Trimming took off 2 bases at V and 2 bases at J, with 12 bases between the two ends. The CDR3 runs to 16 residues. TCRdb's table, derived via immunoSEQ multiplex PCR, lists solely in-frame clones and lacks some. The repertoire holds tens of thousands of clones, with around 80% as singletons. The chain combines TRBV6-5 with TRBJ2-2; unclear D gene. The sequenced sample consisted of peripheral blood. This TCR came from an elderly woman with acute or convalescent COVID-19. The CDR3 DNA reads TGTGCCAGCAGTTACGAAGGAGACCTAAACACCGGGGAGCTGTTTTTT. Amino acid sequence: CASSYEGDLNTGELFF.